These 20 T cell receptor beta chains came from one sample sequenced in a study of T cells after yellow fever vaccination. Using its own MiXCR run on the 5' RACE reads, TCRdb lists one record per CDR3 protein. The sample carries approximately 260,000 distinct CDR3 sequences, 10% to 15% recorded once. The source was CD4+ T cells sorted from PBMCs, collected 45 days after the yellow fever booster vaccination. The receptors derive from a man aged 30-40 years who received the YFV17D yellow fever vaccine.

The sample holds a few counts of this clonotype. The V gene is TRBV11-2, the J gene TRBJ1-6; TRBD1 agrees at 11 bases. The CDR3 length is 16 residues. Unmatched junction bases numbered 9, after V lost 5 bases and J lost 9 bases. The germline V gene encodes CDR1 SGHAT and CDR2 FQNNGV. CDR3 sequence: CASSKSRGTGGSPLHF. The CDR3 DNA reads as TGTGCCAGCAGCAAAAGTAGGGGGACAGGGGGTTCACCCCTCCACTTT.

A few counts support this clonotype. J is TRBJ2-1 and V is TRBV5-1; 12 positions agree with TRBD1. Germline-derived CDR1 and CDR2 are SGHRS and YFSETQ. This CDR3 spans 16 amino acids. The V segment lost 0 bases and the J segment 7 bases; nucleotides outside the gene matches: 5. The CDR3 DNA is TGCGCCAGCAGCTTGGCTAAGGGACAGGGGGCTAATGAGCAGTTCTTC. It is translated as CASSLAKGQGANEQFF. Based on the CDR3 plus reference TRBV5-1 and TRBJ2-1, the full variable domain is KAGVTQTPRYLIKTRGQQVTLSCSPISGHRSVSWYQQTPGQGLQFLFEYFSETQRNKGNFPGRFSGRQFSNSRSEMNVSTLELGDSALYLCASSLAKGQGANEQFFGPGTRLTVL.

This clonotype was detected only a few times. For the CDR3, the DNA is TGTGCCAGCAGTGGACCGGGACAGAAAACCTACGAGCAGTACTTC. It codes for CASSGPGQKTYEQYF. This sequence joins TRBV6-1 and TRBJ2-7, with 7 bases identical to TRBD1. The V gene's germline CDR1 is MNHNS and CDR2 SASEGT. The CDR3 contains 15 residues. V shed 4 bases and J 2 bases; nucleotides not matched to a gene: 8.

This chain connects TRBV7-2 to TRBJ2-7, with 9 bases identical to TRBD2. The CDR3 is 14 residues long. Trimming at V came to 5 bases and at J to 3 bases, leaving 5 bases not matched to a gene. CDR1 and CDR2 from the germline V gene are SGHTA and FQGNSA. The CDR3 loop reads CASSTGLAYYEQYF. The CDR3 DNA sequence: TGTGCCAGCAGCACGGGACTAGCCTACTACGAGCAGTACTTC.

This clonotype turned up a few times. The V call is TRBV7-2, the J call TRBJ2-1, with a possible D match to TRBD2 (5 bases). CDR3 length: 13 amino acids. The V gene's germline CDR1 is SGHTA and CDR2 FQGNSA. Trimming left V 7 bases short and J 8 bases short, with 15 bases between. The CDR3 DNA sequence: TGTGCCAGCAACCAAGGCACTAGATATGAGCAGTTCTTC. This translates into CASNQGTRYEQFF. The full variable domain, completed using reference TRBV7-2 and TRBJ2-1, is GAGVSQSPSNKVTEKGKDVELRCDPISGHTALYWYRQSLGQGLEFLIYFQGNSAPDKSGLPSDRFSAERTGGSVSTLTIQRTQQEDSAVYLCASNQGTRYEQFFGPGTRLTVL.

The genes are TRBV7-2 and TRBJ2-1; 7 nucleotides agree with TRBD1. The CDR3 spans 15 residues. V dropped 0 bases and J dropped 4; count of bases not matched to a gene: 3. Germline CDR1 reads SGHTA; CDR2 reads FQGNSA. In nucleotides, the CDR3 is TGTGCCAGCAGCTTAGCCCGGGACAGATACAATGAGCAGTTCTTC. This sequence encodes CASSLARDRYNEQFF.

The CDR3: CASSLSQGASNEQFF. CDR3 coding DNA: TGCGCCAGCAGTCTATCACAGGGAGCTAGCAATGAGCAGTTCTTC. The chain combines TRBV10-1 with TRBJ2-1; D is perhaps TRBD1 (6 bases). The CDR3 covers 15 residues. With 5 bases removed from V and 6 bases from J, the gap between germline ends came to 17 bases. Germline V gene sequence: CDR1 WNHNN, CDR2 SYGVQD (reference sequence).

The table lists this clonotype with a few counts. The chain combines TRBV14 with TRBJ2-5; possibly TRBD2 for D (5 bases). Germline assignment: CDR1 SGHDN and CDR2 FVKESK. The germline V and J ends were trimmed by 2 bases and 4 bases, with 17 bases remaining between them. The CDR3 has 16 residues. DNA for the CDR3: TGTGCCAGCAGCCAACTAGGATCCACGGGGATAGAGACCCAGTACTTC. It is translated as CASSQLGSTGIETQYF.

V and J are TRBV5-1 and TRBJ2-5; D unclear. The V end was cut by 4 bases, the J end by 5 bases, with 6 bases between. The CDR3 spans 11 residues. Germline CDR1 SGHRS, CDR2 YFSETQ. The chain's CDR3 is CASSPDETQYF. The DNA for the CDR3 is TGCGCCAGCAGCCCGGATGAGACCCAGTACTTC.

V and J are TRBV4-3 and TRBJ2-1; a weak D match, TRBD2 (5 bases). Germline V lookup: CDR1 LGHNA, CDR2 YSLEER. Trimming took 0 bases from V and 1 from J, leaving 7 bases between them. The CDR3 is 15 amino acids. CDR3 amino acids: CASSQDRGSYNEQFF. The CDR3 DNA is TGCGCCAGCAGCCAAGATCGAGGGTCCTACAATGAGCAGTTCTTC.

This clonotype was counted between two and nine times. J is TRBJ2-1 and V is TRBV12-3 or TRBV12-4; 12 nucleotides match TRBD1. Trimming at V came to 5 bases and at J to 10 bases, leaving 9 bases not matched to a gene. The CDR3 totals 15 residues. CDR3 sequence reads: CASSNPGQGAWEQFF. CDR3 nucleotide sequence: TGTGCCAGCAGTAACCCGGGACAGGGGGCTTGGGAGCAGTTCTTC.

This chain uses TRBV16 with TRBJ1-2, with 9 bases fitting TRBD1. The CDR3 runs to 14 residues. Germline V gene data show CDR1 as KGHSY and CDR2 as FQNENV. With V trimmed by 4 bases and J by 7 bases, 7 bases remained unmatched. The CDR3 DNA is TGTGCCAGCAGCCTCTCCGGACAGGGGTTTGGCTACACCTTC. Translated: CASSLSGQGFGYTF.

The DNA of the CDR3 is TGTGCCAGCAGCTTAGGGGGGGGCTCTGGGGCCAACGTCCTGACTTTC. This encodes CASSLGGGSGANVLTF. The V call is TRBV5-6, the J call TRBJ2-6; D possibly corresponds to TRBD2 (7 bases). V was clipped by 2 bases and J by 0 bases, with 9 bases between them. This CDR3 is built from 16 residues. CDR1 and CDR2 (germline): SGHDT, YYEEEE.

The rearrangement uses TRBV5-1 and TRBJ2-7, with D uncertain. The CDR3 contains 13 residues. V was clipped by 4 bases and J by 5 bases, with 13 bases between them. The V gene's germline CDR1 is SGHRS and CDR2 YFSETQ. CDR3 in amino acids: CASSPLVLDEQYF. The CDR3 DNA is TGCGCCAGCAGCCCCCTGGTCCTTGACGAGCAGTACTTC.

This clonotype occurred a few times. The chain employs TRBV10-3 and TRBJ2-7; either TRBD1 or TRBD2 may supply D (5 bases each). This CDR3 has 15 amino acids. The V gene lost 0 bases and the J gene lost 2 bases, with 11 bases spanning the gap. Germline lookup yields CDR1 ENHRY and CDR2 SYGVKD. In DNA, the CDR3 is TGTGCCATCAGTGAGTCGCAGGGACGTACCTACGAGCAGTACTTC. Its translation is CAISESQGRTYEQYF.

The V and J genes are TRBV12-3 or TRBV12-4 and TRBJ1-1; 7 nucleotides agree with TRBD1. V gave up 6 bases and J gave up 2 bases; unmatched junction bases: 3. The CDR3 has 13 residues. CDR3 region: CASRGQTNTEAFF. CDR3 sequence (DNA): TGTGCCAGCAGGGGACAGACTAACACTGAAGCTTTCTTT.

The genes are TRBV7-9 and TRBJ2-1; 7 nucleotides match TRBD2. Germline CDR1 is SEHNR and CDR2 is FQNEAQ (reference sequence). Trimming took 9 bases from V and 1 from J; bases not matched to a gene: 3. The CDR3 has 13 amino acids. The CDR3 region has the DNA TGTGCCAGACGGGAGGTTTCCTACAATGAGCAGTTCTTC. Residues: CARREVSYNEQFF.

This clonotype appeared a few times. The genes are TRBV7-2 and TRBJ1-2; D call uncertain. Germline CDR1 and CDR2: SGHTA and FQGNSA. The CDR3 is 13 residues long. The V end lost 5 bases, the J end lost 14 bases, and 21 bases lay between the germline ends. The CDR3: CASSVQTREARTF. The CDR3 coding sequence is TGTGCCAGCAGCGTACAGACGAGGGAAGCAAGAACCTTC.

This clonotype was counted only a few times. The gene calls are TRBV7-2 and TRBJ2-7, with no clear D. There are 14 residues in the CDR3. Germline assignment: CDR1 SGHTA and CDR2 FQGNSA. V shed 4 bases and J shed 2 bases, with 12 bases lying between them. The CDR3, as DNA: TGTGCCAGCAGCTCCGCCAGACTTGCCTACGAGCAGTACTTC. Translation: CASSSARLAYEQYF. Drawing the rest from reference TRBV7-2 and TRBJ2-7, the complete variable domain is GAGVSQSPSNKVTEKGKDVELRCDPISGHTALYWYRQSLGQGLEFLIYFQGNSAPDKSGLPSDRFSAERTGGSVSTLTIQRTQQEDSAVYLCASSSARLAYEQYFGPGTRLTVT.

This clonotype was detected only a few times. The rearrangement uses TRBV5-1 and TRBJ1-4; D is perhaps TRBD1 (5 bases). This CDR3 comprises 16 residues. V was cut by 4 bases and J by 8 bases, with 21 bases left in between. The V gene's germline CDR1 is SGHRS and CDR2 YFSETQ. CDR3 loop: CASSQSQPGKGEKLFF. The CDR3 nucleotides read TGCGCCAGCAGCCAAAGTCAACCAGGGAAGGGGGAAAAACTGTTTTTT.